Shown below are 9 T cell receptor beta chains from a single sample sequenced in a study of a mutant IDH1 vaccine in newly diagnosed glioma (dated by TCRdb to the early 2020s). The library came from the immunoSEQ multiplex PCR assay. Drawn from immuneACCESS, this table holds only the in-frame rearrangements with V and J called that TCRdb kept. Clones are partly lost; checked studies trace under half to an unresolved V gene and leave the rest unexplained. The sample has around 78,000 clones on record, roughly nine tenths of them singletons. The ten largest clonotypes hold more than 0.5% of the sample. The time point label here, explained by the study, means: week 5, during vaccination. Every vaccine dose consisted of 300 ug of a 20-mer mutant IDH1 peptide in Montanide, administered subcutaneously together with topical imiquimod. The antigens for these receptors are not known. The specimen was PBMCs, collected from a glioma patient whose treatment included an IDH1 peptide vaccine. The receptors stem from a woman between 45 and 65 years old with glioma.

This chain connects TRBV5-1 to TRBJ1-5; weak D call: TRBD1 (5 bases). This CDR3 spans 14 amino acids. V shed 1 base and J shed 1 base, with 6 bases lying between them. CDR1 is SGHRS, CDR2 YFSETQ, per germline. CDR3 coding DNA: TGCGCCAGCAGCTTGTGGGGGAGCAATCAGCCCCAGCATTTT. Its protein product is CASSLWGSNQPQHF.

The CDR3 region is CASSEGWGQPQHF. CDR3 in DNA: TGCGCCAGCAGTGAAGGGTGGGGTCAGCCCCAGCATTTT. The gene calls are TRBV10-2 and TRBJ1-5; D unclear. The CDR3 totals 13 residues. CDR1 and CDR2 from the germline V gene are WSHSY and SAAADI. With 3 bases removed from V and 6 bases from J, the gap between germline ends came to 9 bases.

This chain uses TRBV5-1 with TRBJ2-3; 7 bases line up with TRBD2. V lost 8 bases to trimming and J lost 11 bases; unmatched junction nucleotides: 8. Looked up from germline, CDR1 is SGHRS and CDR2 is YFSETQ. The CDR3 sequence is 11 residues long. The CDR3 region has the DNA TGCGCCAGACGTCGGGAGGTGGGGCAGTATTTT. Translation gives CARRREVGQYF.

This sequence joins TRBV6-5 and TRBJ2-5; TRBD1 agrees at 7 bases. Trimming removed 6 bases from V and 11 bases from J; junction bases left unmatched: 9. Per germline, CDR1 MNHEY and CDR2 SVGAGI. CDR3 length: 12 amino acids. CDR3 sequence (DNA): TGTGCCAGCAGCGGACAGGATTTAAAGCAGTACTTC. It specifies CASSGQDLKQYF.

This chain joins TRBV25-1 and TRBJ2-2; D is unresolved. This CDR3 region has 13 residues. The V gene lost 2 bases and the J gene lost 3 bases, with 4 bases spanning the gap. Germline loops: CDR1 MGHDK, CDR2 SYGVNS. In DNA, the CDR3 is TGTGCCAGCAGTGAACCACACACCGGGGAGCTGTTTTTT. Translation: CASSEPHTGELFF.

The rearrangement uses TRBV11-3 and TRBJ2-6; 7 nucleotides match TRBD1. The CDR3 spans 13 residues. The junction had 9 bases not matched to a gene; V was cut back by 7 bases and J by 12 bases. Germline lookup yields CDR1 SGHNT and CDR2 YENEEA. CDR3 DNA sequence: TGTGCCAGCAAACAGGGGCCAAGCGGCGTCCTGACTTTC. Encoded protein: CASKQGPSGVLTF.

The chain joins TRBV28 to TRBJ1-5; 9 nucleotides align to TRBD1. This CDR3 comprises 16 residues. Germline CDR1 reads MDHEN; CDR2 reads SYDVKM. The V segment lost 6 bases and the J segment 6 bases; nucleotides outside the gene matches: 12. The CDR3: CASSSPGQGIFQPQHF. CDR3 bases: TGTGCCAGCAGCTCTCCCGGACAGGGGATCTTTCAGCCCCAGCATTTT.

J is TRBJ2-1 and V is TRBV9; 9 nucleotides match TRBD2. V dropped 7 bases and J dropped 3; count of bases not matched to a gene: 11. The length of the CDR3 is 16 residues. Germline values: CDR1 SGDLS, CDR2 YYNGEE. CDR3 protein: CASGGTSRKNYNEQFF. The CDR3 DNA sequence: TGTGCCAGCGGTGGGACTAGCAGAAAGAACTACAATGAGCAGTTCTTC.

V is TRBV14 and J is TRBJ2-7, with 9 nucleotides matching TRBD1. V trimming: 4 bases; J trimming: 0 bases; junction bases outside the gene matches: 7. The germline gives CDR1 SGHDN, CDR2 FVKESK. The CDR3 spans 16 residues. The CDR3, as DNA: TGTGCCAGCAGCCCAGAACAGGGGGCCCTCTCCTACGAGCAGTACTTC. Translation: CASSPEQGALSYEQYF.